Listed below are T cell receptor beta chains from one sample, sequenced in a study of human thymus T cells. Measured with immunoSEQ multiplex PCR; TCRdb has only the in-frame clones, and not every one. The table shows about 120,000 clones, with 90% to 95% occurring only once. What was sequenced was thymus tissue. The receptors were sampled from a boy under two years old with a congenital heart defect but otherwise immunologically healthy. CDR3s include the opening cysteine and the closing phenylalanine or tryptophan. Each record gives: D gene, J gene, V gene, clone size, CDR3 DNA, CDR3 protein. The D gene is left open where the match is weak. The size field is filled for only some rows; it gives once, few, many or a size class.

D: TRBD1
J: TRBJ1-1
V: TRBV6-5
size: .
DNA: TGTGCCAGCAGCCAGACAGGGAGGAACACTGAAGCTTTCTTT
CDR3: CASSQTGRNTEAFF

D: .
J: TRBJ1-1
V: TRBV4-3
size: .
DNA: TGCGCCAGCAGCCAAGTGGGGTGGAGTCATGAAGCTTTCTTT
CDR3: CASSQVGWSHEAFF

D: .
J: TRBJ1-4
V: TRBV30
size: .
DNA: TGTGCCTGGTCCCGCAGGGGTTGGGATGAAAAACTGTTTTTT
CDR3: CAWSRRGWDEKLFF

D: .
J: TRBJ2-6
V: TRBV4-3
size: .
DNA: TGCGCCAGCAGCCAAGGGGTGGGGGCCAACGTCCTGACTTTC
CDR3: CASSQGVGANVLTF

D: TRBD1
J: TRBJ1-2
V: TRBV7-8
size: .
DNA: TGTGCCAGCAGCTTGACCCAGGGGGAGTACTATGGCTACACCTTC
CDR3: CASSLTQGEYYGYTF

D: .
J: TRBJ1-2
V: TRBV18
size: .
DNA: TGTGCCAGCTCACCACCCGCAGCGTTATATGGCTACACCTTC
CDR3: CASSPPAALYGYTF

D: .
J: TRBJ2-1
V: TRBV2
size: .
DNA: TGTGCCAGCAGTAGACAGGGAGGGTACAATGAGCAGTTCTTC
CDR3: CASSRQGGYNEQFF

D: .
J: TRBJ1-6
V: TRBV5-4
size: .
DNA: TGTGCCAGCAGCTTGACAGGCGCCCGCTATAATTCACCCCTCCACTTT
CDR3: CASSLTGARYNSPLHF

D: .
J: TRBJ1-2
V: TRBV5-1
size: .
DNA: TGCGCCAGCAGCTTGAGTAGGGAGTATGGCTACACCTTC
CDR3: CASSLSREYGYTF

D: .
J: TRBJ2-3
V: TRBV19
size: .
DNA: TGTGCCAGTACTCAGGGTGAGGGCACAGATACGCAGTATTTT
CDR3: CASTQGEGTDTQYF

D: .
J: TRBJ2-1
V: TRBV7-2
size: .
DNA: TGTGCCAGCAACGCCAGGGGGGGCATGGATGAGCAGTTCTTC
CDR3: CASNARGGMDEQFF

D: .
J: TRBJ2-7
V: TRBV4-1
size: .
DNA: TGCGCCAGCAGCCAACGCGGGGGCCACGAGCAGTACTTC
CDR3: CASSQRGGHEQYF

D: .
J: TRBJ2-1
V: TRBV4-3
size: .
DNA: TGCGCCAGCAGCCAAGAAAACAATGAGCAGTTCTTC
CDR3: CASSQENNEQFF

D: TRBD2
J: TRBJ2-7
V: TRBV4-1
size: .
DNA: TGCGCCAGCAGCCAAGGGGGGGGCGAGCAGTACTTC
CDR3: CASSQGGGEQYF

D: .
J: TRBJ1-2
V: TRBV30
size: .
DNA: TGTGCCTGGAGTAAACTGACAAAGGCCCATCACCCCTTCTATGGCTACACCTTC
CDR3: CAWSKLTKAHHPFYGYTF

D: TRBD2
J: TRBJ2-5
V: TRBV4-3
size: once
DNA: TGCGCCAGCAGCCAAAGCCGGAATAGCGGGCGAAAACAAGAGACCCAGTACTTC
CDR3: CASSQSRNSGRKQETQYF

D: TRBD1
J: TRBJ2-2
V: TRBV4-2
size: .
DNA: TGTGCCAGCAGCCAGCTCACAAACAGGGGGCTTAACACCGGGGAGCTGTTTTTT
CDR3: CASSQLTNRGLNTGELFF

D: .
J: TRBJ1-1
V: TRBV7-4
size: .
DNA: TGTGCGTCGGGGCGGCACAAGGGAGCTTTCTTT
CDR3: CASGRHKGAFF

D: .
J: TRBJ1-3
V: TRBV4-1
size: .
DNA: TGCGCCAGCAGCCAAGGGGGCGTAAGCTCTGGAAACACCATATATTTT
CDR3: CASSQGGVSSGNTIYF

D: .
J: TRBJ2-5
V: TRBV7-2
size: few
DNA: TGTGCCAGCAGACAAGAGACCCAGTACTTC
CDR3: CASRQETQYF

D: TRBD1
J: TRBJ2-7
V: TRBV4-1
size: .
DNA: TGCGCCAGCAGCCAAGTAGAGGGACAGAACTACGAGCAGTACTTC
CDR3: CASSQVEGQNYEQYF

D: .
J: TRBJ2-5
V: TRBV6-1
size: .
DNA: TGTGCCAGCAGTGAAAAAACTAGGTCAGGGATTGAAGAGACCCAGTACTTC
CDR3: CASSEKTRSGIEETQYF

D: TRBD2
J: TRBJ2-1
V: TRBV7-2
size: .
DNA: TGTGCCAGCAGCTCCCCGGGACTAGCGGGGTCAAGCTCCTACAATGAGCAGTTCTTC
CDR3: CASSSPGLAGSSSYNEQFF

D: .
J: TRBJ1-2
V: TRBV2
size: once
DNA: TGTGCCAGCACCGTCACAGGTCTCTATGGCTACACCTTC
CDR3: CASTVTGLYGYTF

D: .
J: TRBJ1-5
V: TRBV30
size: .
DNA: TGTGCCTGGAGCGAGGAGGGGATCCTCCACTCTGGTAGCAATCAGCCCCAGCATTTT
CDR3: CAWSEEGILHSGSNQPQHF

D: .
J: TRBJ1-1
V: TRBV4-3
size: .
DNA: TGCGCCAGCAGCCAAGATCCCGGCGGGGCGCGTGCTGAAGCTTTCTTT
CDR3: CASSQDPGGARAEAFF

D: .
J: TRBJ1-4
V: TRBV28
size: .
DNA: TGTGCCAGCAGTCCCGAAACTCCACAGGGACCTGATGAAAAACTGTTTTTT
CDR3: CASSPETPQGPDEKLFF

D: .
J: TRBJ1-2
V: TRBV2
size: .
DNA: TGTGCCAGCAGTGTCGGGGGGGCTGGCTACACCTTC
CDR3: CASSVGGAGYTF

D: .
J: TRBJ2-7
V: TRBV5-4
size: .
DNA: TGTGCCAGCAGCTCCAGCCCCTACGAGCAGTACTTC
CDR3: CASSSSPYEQYF

D: .
J: TRBJ2-1
V: TRBV19
size: once
DNA: TGTGCCAGTCGACTAAACAATGAGCAGTTCTTC
CDR3: CASRLNNEQFF

D: .
J: TRBJ2-5
V: TRBV5-1
size: .
DNA: TGCGCCAGCAGGCTGGGGCACTTAGGTCAAGAGACCCAGTACTTC
CDR3: CASRLGHLGQETQYF

D: TRBD1
J: TRBJ1-5
V: TRBV6-5
size: .
DNA: TGTGCCAGCAGTGACAGGGCGAGAGAGCGCCAGCATTTT
CDR3: CASSDRARERQHF

D: TRBD1
J: TRBJ1-1
V: TRBV28
size: .
DNA: TGTGCCAGCATGAACAGGGGGCGCGGTTTCGCTGAAGCTTTCTTT
CDR3: CASMNRGRGFAEAFF

D: TRBD2
J: TRBJ2-5
V: TRBV4-3
size: .
DNA: TGCGCCAGCAGCCAAGCGTTTAGCGGGGTAGAAGAGACCCAGTACTTC
CDR3: CASSQAFSGVEETQYF

D: .
J: TRBJ2-7
V: TRBV5-1
size: .
DNA: TGCGCCAGCAGCCCGGAAGGGGCCTACGAGCAGTACTTC
CDR3: CASSPEGAYEQYF

D: TRBD1
J: TRBJ2-7
V: TRBV16
size: .
DNA: TGTGCCAGCAGCTTTGGGACAGACCATTTCGACGAGCAGTACTTC
CDR3: CASSFGTDHFDEQYF

D: TRBD2
J: TRBJ2-7
V: TRBV11-2
size: .
DNA: TGTGCCAGCAGCCCCACCTATGGGCGACTAGCGAGAGAGCAGTACTTC
CDR3: CASSPTYGRLAREQYF

D: TRBD1
J: TRBJ2-1
V: TRBV4-2
size: once
DNA: TGTGCCAGCAGCCATATCGACAGGGTAGGGAATGAGCAGTTCTTC
CDR3: CASSHIDRVGNEQFF

D: TRBD1
J: TRBJ2-7
V: TRBV6-5
size: .
DNA: TGTGCCAGCAGTTACTCGATAGGGGGCCAGCAGTACTTC
CDR3: CASSYSIGGQQYF

D: TRBD1
J: TRBJ1-2
V: TRBV7-2
size: .
DNA: TGTGCCAGCAGCCGAGCCCTTCCCGGACAGGGGGGTGGCTACACCTTC
CDR3: CASSRALPGQGGGYTF

D: .
J: TRBJ2-7
V: TRBV7-2
size: once
DNA: TGTGCCAGCAGCTTAGCGCTAGCGAGGAGCTCCTACGAGCAGTACTTC
CDR3: CASSLALARSSYEQYF

D: TRBD1
J: TRBJ1-2
V: TRBV9
size: .
DNA: TGTGCCAGCAGCGGTGGACCGGGACAGGTGAACTATGGCTACACCTTC
CDR3: CASSGGPGQVNYGYTF

D: .
J: TRBJ1-1
V: TRBV9
size: .
DNA: TGTGCCAGCAGCTCTCCAGGGTGGGACACTGAAGCTTTCTTT
CDR3: CASSSPGWDTEAFF

D: .
J: TRBJ2-2
V: TRBV9
size: .
DNA: TGTGCCAGCAGCGCAACCCCGGGACTTTTTAACACCGGGGAGCTGTTTTTT
CDR3: CASSATPGLFNTGELFF

D: .
J: TRBJ1-1
V: TRBV28
size: .
DNA: TGTGCCAGCAGTCTACCCGGGGGACCACTGAACACTGAAGCTTTCTTT
CDR3: CASSLPGGPLNTEAFF

D: .
J: TRBJ2-3
V: TRBV5-1
size: .
DNA: TGCGCCAGCAGCTTGGTAACAGGGCCCAACACAGATACGCAGTATTTT
CDR3: CASSLVTGPNTDTQYF

D: .
J: TRBJ2-3
V: TRBV7-3
size: .
DNA: TGTGCCAGCAGCTTAAAGGCCTATGATACGCAGTATTTT
CDR3: CASSLKAYDTQYF

D: TRBD1
J: TRBJ1-2
V: TRBV11-2
size: .
DNA: TGTGCCAGCAGCTTAGCGAAGACAGGGGGTTATGGCTACACCTTC
CDR3: CASSLAKTGGYGYTF